Described below is a single T cell receptor (beta chain) sequence and its context. TCRdb independently ran MiXCR on the 5' RACE reads; one entry per CDR3 protein. The profile shows a few hundred thousand distinct CDR3 sequences, roughly 8.6% of them singletons. The entry originates in a study of T cells after yellow fever vaccination. Germline values: CDR1 SGHTA, CDR2 FQGTGA. The germline V and J ends were trimmed by 4 bases and 5 bases, with 11 bases remaining between them. The CDR3 totals 14 residues. The sequence was collected from a young man who received the YFV17D yellow fever vaccine. V gene TRBV7-3 combines with J gene TRBJ2-2, with D unclear. The sequences come from PBMCs, collected about 49 days after the first yellow fever vaccination. Here the CDR3 reads CASSSGLATGELFF. The CDR3 nucleotides read TGTGCCAGCAGCTCCGGCCTTGCAACCGGGGAGCTGTTTTTT.